This TCR beta chain came from a study of post-analysis software for immune sequencing data. Overall study results and limits: In patients, five TRBV segments were more frequent than in controls, with TRBV5-6, TRBV5-1 and TRBV20-1 among them.

The junction had 18 bases not matched to a gene; V was cut back by 7 bases and J by 11 bases. CDR1 is DFQATT, CDR2 SNEGSKA, per germline (reference sequence). The CDR3 runs to 14 residues. Included in the TCR beta cDNA libraries were unique molecular identifiers. A single record per CDR3 protein comes from TCRdb applying MiXCR to the PCR reads. The top ten hold 0.55% to 0.65% of the sample, which has some 690,000 distinct CDR3 sequences, 30% seen once. Note on this clonotype: Its antigen is unknown. A much larger clone differs by one base, so this may be a read error.

The clonotype was recovered from a girl aged 10-17 years with multiple sclerosis. This chain uses TRBV20-1 with TRBJ2-5, with 8 nucleotides matching TRBD2. Sequencing was done on a sample of blood. CDR3 sequence reads: CSVPVGTRINEQYF. DNA of the CDR3: TGCAGTGTGCCGGTTGGGACTAGAATCAATGAGCAGTACTTC.